The 27 T cell receptor beta chains reported below all come from one sample, sequenced in a study of control samples from healthy donors and cancer patients. Clones were read by immunoSEQ multiplex PCR, and TCRdb kept only the in-frame ones, dropping some. The data show around 150,000 clones, about 91% seen once. Sequences were obtained from blood. The source of these receptors is a man younger than 30 in good health.

The gene calls are TRBV19 and TRBJ1-5; TRBD1 matches 8 bases. The germline CDR1 and CDR2 sequences are LNHDA and SQIVND (reference sequence). This CDR3 is 15 amino acids long. Trimming at V came to 5 bases and at J to 2 bases, leaving 5 bases not matched to a gene. CDR3 in DNA: TGTGCCAGTAGTTCGGTGGGACAGGGCAATCAGCCCCAGCATTTT. Translated: CASSSVGQGNQPQHF.

This clone was seen a handful of times. The rearrangement links TRBV4-1 to TRBJ1-5; weak D call: TRBD1 (5 bases). This CDR3 is 14 amino acids long. CDR1 is MGHRA and CDR2 is YSYEKL in the germline V gene. Trimming left V 0 bases short and J 9 bases short, with 12 bases between. For the CDR3, the DNA is TGCGCCAGCAGCCAAGATTTCGCCCAGGGGCCCCAGCATTTT. Translated, it gives CASSQDFAQGPQHF.

This rearrangement joins TRBV5-6 to TRBJ1-1, with a possible D match to TRBD1 (6 bases). Trimming stripped 4 bases from V and 6 bases from J, with 19 bases between. CDR3 length: 15 amino acids. Germline V gives CDR1 SGHDT, CDR2 YYEEEE. DNA of the CDR3: TGTGCCAGCAGCCCAACGATGGGCAGGGGAGCTGAAGCTTTCTTT. Amino acid sequence: CASSPTMGRGAEAFF.

The chain uses TRBV6-6 and TRBJ2-3; possible D gene TRBD1, 6 bases. Trimming pared 6 bases from V and 1 base from J, leaving 14 bases between. The length of the CDR3 is 15 residues. Germline loops: CDR1 MNHNY, CDR2 SVGAGI (reference sequence). The CDR3 reads CASSMVGAGTDTQYF. In DNA, the CDR3 is TGTGCCAGCAGCATGGTGGGGGCTGGCACAGATACGCAGTATTTT.

The chain couples TRBV15 to TRBJ1-2, with 7 bases that match TRBD1. The CDR3 runs 14 residues. Trimming at V came to 4 bases and at J to 7 bases, leaving 9 bases not matched to a gene. CDR1 is LNHNV and CDR2 is YYDKDF in the germline V gene (reference sequence). The CDR3 DNA is TGTGCCACCAGCATTCAACGACAGGGAGGTGGCTACACCTTC. The encoded protein is CATSIQRQGGGYTF.

The chain joins TRBV7-2 to TRBJ2-7; unclear D gene. Per the germline V gene, CDR1 is SGHTA and CDR2 is FQGNSA. This CDR3 comprises 13 residues. With 5 bases removed from V and 3 bases from J, the gap between germline ends came to 11 bases. DNA of the CDR3: TGTGCCAGCAGCGACCGCCCAGGCTACGAGCAGTACTTC. It specifies CASSDRPGYEQYF.

V is TRBV9 and J is TRBJ1-2; D uncertain. This CDR3 is built from 11 residues. With 4 bases removed from V and 4 bases from J, the gap between germline ends came to 5 bases. Germline CDR1 SGDLS, CDR2 YYNGEE. CDR3 in DNA: TGTGCCAGCAGCAATACCTATGGCTACACCTTC. Its protein is CASSNTYGYTF. Full variable domain (remainder filled in from reference TRBV9 and TRBJ1-2): DSGVTQTPKHLITATGQRVTLRCSPRSGDLSVYWYQQSLDQGLQFLIQYYNGEERAKGNILERFSAQQFPDLHSELNLSSLELGDSALYFCASSNTYGYTFGSGTRLTVV.

The CDR3 reads CASTNGGYQPQHF. For the CDR3, the DNA is TGTGCCAGCACCAACGGGGGGTATCAGCCCCAGCATTTT. This chain connects TRBV7-9 to TRBJ1-5, with D possibly being TRBD1 (5 bases). Looked up from germline, CDR1 is SEHNR and CDR2 is FQNEAQ (reference sequence). The V and J ends lost 7 bases and 5 bases respectively, with 12 bases between them. CDR3 size: 13 residues.

The chain recombines TRBV19 with TRBJ1-5, with D possibly being TRBD1 (5 bases). This CDR3 has 17 amino acids. Germline CDR1 is LNHDA and CDR2 is SQIVND (reference sequence). Trimming took off 0 bases at V and 1 base at J, with 13 bases between the two ends. CDR3 protein: CASSIDLRGDSNQPQHF. The CDR3 DNA sequence: TGTGCCAGTAGTATAGATCTCCGGGGGGACAGCAATCAGCCCCAGCATTTT.

This chain uses TRBV12-3 or TRBV12-4 with TRBJ1-1; tentatively, D is TRBD1 (5 bases). Trimming removed 1 base from V and 11 bases from J, with 11 bases in between. The CDR3 consists of 12 residues. CDR3 protein: CASSLVGDEAFF. CDR3 DNA: TGTGCCAGCAGTTTAGTCGGGGACGAGGCTTTCTTT.

The J gene is TRBJ1-4, the V gene TRBV19, with 7 bases that match TRBD1. The germline gives CDR1 LNHDA, CDR2 SQIVND (reference sequence). The junction had 13 bases not matched to a gene; V was cut back by 5 bases and J by 7 bases. The CDR3 sequence is 16 residues long. This chain's CDR3 is CASSPRTGEVTEKLFF. CDR3 in DNA: TGTGCCAGTAGTCCAAGGACAGGAGAGGTGACTGAAAAACTGTTTTTT.

V and J are TRBV13 and TRBJ1-6; the D is unclear. The V end lost 0 bases, the J end lost 7 bases, and 4 bases lay between the germline ends. Germline CDR1 and CDR2: PRHDT and FYEKMQ (reference sequence). This CDR3 is built from 13 residues. The CDR3 DNA follows: TGTGCCAGCAGCTTAGGCCTGAATTCACCCCTCCACTTT. Its translation is CASSLGLNSPLHF.

CDR3 protein: CASSLSDRGSSPDNEQFF. In DNA form, the CDR3 reads TGTGCCAGCAGTTTATCGGACAGGGGTAGTAGTCCGGACAATGAGCAGTTCTTC. This sequence joins TRBV28 and TRBJ2-1, with TRBD1 matching over 9 bases. V shed 1 base, J shed 5 bases, and the junction held 12 bases outside the gene matches. This CDR3 is 18 amino acids long. From germline, CDR1 is MDHEN and CDR2 SYDVKM.

The genes are TRBV9 and TRBJ2-7; D tentatively reads TRBD1 or TRBD2 (5 bases each). The V and J ends lost 3 bases and 2 bases respectively, with 15 bases between them. In germline, CDR1 is SGDLS, CDR2 YYNGEE. The CDR3 length is 15 residues. The CDR3 DNA is TGTGCCAGCAGCGCTGCCTCCGGGGACCCCTACGAGCAGTACTTC. Protein product: CASSAASGDPYEQYF.

The chain recombines TRBV18 with TRBJ1-1; 8 nucleotides align to TRBD1. Germline V CDR1 and CDR2: KGHSH, LQKENI. V was clipped by 3 bases and J by 4 bases; unmatched bases: 7. This CDR3 comprises 15 residues. CDR3 protein: CASSPDGTGGTEAFF. DNA for the CDR3: TGTGCCAGCTCACCTGACGGAACAGGGGGCACTGAAGCTTTCTTT.

This CDR3 reads CASSKKPTQETQYF. The CDR3 DNA reads as TGTGCCAGCAGCAAAAAGCCTACACAAGAGACCCAGTACTTC. This chain uses TRBV21-1 with TRBJ2-5. TRBV21-1 is a listed pseudogene. This CDR3 contains 14 residues.

The V call is TRBV27, the J call TRBJ2-7; possibly TRBD2 for D (6 bases). V dropped 2 bases and J dropped 6 bases, with 17 bases sitting between them. CDR1 and CDR2 from the germline V gene are MNHEY and SMNVEV (reference sequence). CDR3 length equals 15 residues. The CDR3 region has the DNA TGTGCCAGCAGTTTAGGGGCGGAGGGTGGGGGCGAGCAGTACTTC. Its protein is CASSLGAEGGGEQYF.

The rearrangement uses TRBV19 and TRBJ1-5, with D hard to call. V lost 7 bases and J lost 6, with 16 bases in between. The CDR3 runs to 14 residues. CDR1 is LNHDA and CDR2 is SQIVND in the germline V gene (reference sequence). CDR3 DNA: TGTGCCAGTACCATAGGAGGTACCCGTCAGCCCCAGCATTTT. Its protein product is CASTIGGTRQPQHF.

V gene TRBV19 combines with J gene TRBJ1-5; D uncertain. Germline V gene sequence: CDR1 LNHDA, CDR2 SQIVND (reference sequence). CDR3 length: 12 residues. Deletions cut 7 bases from V and 3 bases from J, with 7 bases between. The DNA for the CDR3 is TGTGCCAGTAATTTCCTCAATCAGCCCCAGCATTTT. Encoded protein: CASNFLNQPQHF.

A word on this clone: Other DNA sequences in this specimen translate into the identical CDR3. The J gene is TRBJ2-7, the V gene TRBV5-1; D remains ambiguous. CDR1 and CDR2 from the germline V gene are SGHRS and YFSETQ. The CDR3 sequence is 12 residues long. Trimming removed 0 bases from V and 6 bases from J, with 7 bases in between. The CDR3 region is CASSLAGREQYF. In DNA form, the CDR3 reads TGCGCCAGCAGCTTGGCCGGCCGCGAGCAGTACTTC.

The chain recombines TRBV27 with TRBJ2-3, with 9 bases fitting TRBD1. The CDR3 is 16 residues long. Germline values: CDR1 MNHEY, CDR2 SMNVEV (reference sequence). J lost 3 bases, V lost 5 bases, and 9 bases had no gene match. The DNA for the CDR3 is TGTGCCAGCAGTCTGGGGACAGGGTCGTTGACAGATACGCAGTATTTT. Translation: CASSLGTGSLTDTQYF.

The chain carries TRBV5-1 and TRBJ2-1; no firm D call. The CDR3 length is 15 residues. Germline values: CDR1 SGHRS, CDR2 YFSETQ. The V end lost 4 bases, the J end lost 3 bases, and 14 bases lay between the germline ends. The CDR3 bases are TGCGCCAGCAGCATCCAAGGGCCCGTCTACAATGAGCAGTTCTTC. It translates to CASSIQGPVYNEQFF.

This chain joins TRBV7-2 and TRBJ1-3, with 7 bases identical to TRBD1. The trim removed 3 bases at V and 3 bases at J, leaving 2 bases unmatched. The germline CDR1 and CDR2 sequences are SGHTA and FQGNSA. The CDR3 runs 14 residues. The CDR3, as DNA: TGTGCCAGCAGCTTGCACAGGGGTGGAAACACCATATATTTT. Translating gives CASSLHRGGNTIYF. Supplemented by reference TRBV7-2 and TRBJ1-3, the full variable domain reads GAGVSQSPSNKVTEKGKDVELRCDPISGHTALYWYRQSLGQGLEFLIYFQGNSAPDKSGLPSDRFSAERTGGSVSTLTIQRTQQEDSAVYLCASSLHRGGNTIYFGEGSWLTVV.

V is TRBV2 and J is TRBJ1-1; D is perhaps TRBD1 (5 bases). The CDR3 covers 13 residues. V was pared by 7 bases and J by 0 bases, with 9 bases between. Germline CDR1 and CDR2: SNHLY and FYNNEI. CDR3 residues: CASILTVNTEAFF. CDR3 nucleotides: TGTGCCAGCATCCTGACAGTGAACACTGAAGCTTTCTTT. Complete variable domain (other parts from reference TRBV2 and TRBJ1-1): EPEVTQTPSHQVTQMGQEVILRCVPISNHLYFYWYRQILGQKVEFLVSFYNNEISEKSEIFDDQFSVERPDGSNFTLKIRSTKLEDSAMYFCASILTVNTEAFFGQGTRLTVV.

The chain links TRBV28 to TRBJ2-7; D gene uncertain. V was clipped by 3 bases and J by 4 bases, with 10 bases between them. This CDR3 region has 13 residues. Germline V gives CDR1 MDHEN, CDR2 SYDVKM. The CDR3 sequence is CASSFPGEYEQYF. For the CDR3, the DNA is TGTGCCAGCAGTTTCCCCGGAGAGTACGAGCAGTACTTC.

This clone occurred a few times. V usage is TRBV18 and J usage is TRBJ1-1, with D tentatively TRBD1 (5 bases). The V end was cut by 4 bases, the J end by 1 base, with 10 bases between. This CDR3 is 14 amino acids long. Per the germline V gene, CDR1 is KGHSH and CDR2 is LQKENI. The CDR3, as DNA: TGTGCCAGCTCACAAGGACACTCGAACACTGAAGCTTTCTTT. It encodes CASSQGHSNTEAFF.

V and J are TRBV28 and TRBJ2-1; TRBD2 agrees at 12 bases. J lost 6 bases, V lost 4 bases, and 4 bases had no gene match. CDR3 length equals 15 residues. CDR1 is MDHEN and CDR2 is SYDVKM in the germline V gene. This CDR3 is CASSSTSGGLNEQFF. CDR3 DNA sequence: TGTGCCAGCAGTTCGACTAGCGGGGGTCTCAATGAGCAGTTCTTC.